The sequence of this T cell receptor beta chain was determined in a study of blood T cells in healthy people across ages. Those donating, healthy Caucasian individuals from Russia, were aged about 6 to 100. About this clonotype itself: What it binds is not known.

Points from the study as a whole: Both higher diversity and more naive CD4+ cells marked long-lived donors when set against aged donors. As age increased, TCR beta diversity per million T cells fell in a roughly linear fashion.

The use of a sample-barcoded 5' primer and a J-beta primer mix characterized a second PCR of about 7 to 12 cycles. Each CDR3 protein is one row after TCRdb ran MiXCR on the 5' RACE reads. The sample lists hundreds of thousands of distinct CDR3 sequences; 49% were seen once. The sample consisted of blood. The clonotype comes from a woman between 55 and 75 years old in good health.

The CDR3 spells CATSRDPSSGANVLTF. CDR3 bases: TGTGCCACCAGCAGAGATCCGAGCTCTGGGGCCAACGTCCTGACTTTC. The chain is built from TRBV15 and TRBJ2-6; no reliable D call. The CDR3 extends over 16 amino acids. Germline CDR1 is LNHNV and CDR2 is YYDKDF (reference sequence). The ends were cut back, 0 bases at V and 0 bases at J, with 6 bases in the middle.